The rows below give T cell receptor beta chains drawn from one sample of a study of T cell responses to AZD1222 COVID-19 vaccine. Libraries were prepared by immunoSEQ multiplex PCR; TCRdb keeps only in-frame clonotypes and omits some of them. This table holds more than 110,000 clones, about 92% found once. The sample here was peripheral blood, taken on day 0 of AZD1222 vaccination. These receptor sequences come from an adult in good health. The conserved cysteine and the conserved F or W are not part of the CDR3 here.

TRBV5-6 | ASSPYGGRDPYEQY
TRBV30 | AWSVLSGYEAF
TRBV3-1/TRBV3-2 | ASSQPTSGGSKAI
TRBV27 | ASSLNRGWGQPQH
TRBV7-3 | ASSPSVGTDTQY
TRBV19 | ASQSPGAWTGSNQPQH
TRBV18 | ASSPNPTGVGYT
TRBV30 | AWSVTDSNYGYT
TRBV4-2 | ASSSGVGPEQF
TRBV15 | ATSREGTVYYEQY
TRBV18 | ASSPPVRTEAF
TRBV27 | ASSYRGRPPDTQY
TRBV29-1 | SVGAGDASGSGNEQF
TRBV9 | ASSWGQGGETQY
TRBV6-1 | ASSEGLLLANYGYT
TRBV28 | ASSLQGRRGNTIY
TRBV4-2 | ASSQEGPGGLADHYEQY
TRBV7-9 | ASSLQGPPEPQH
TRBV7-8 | ASSLFRGTQY
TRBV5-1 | ASSRDGGRNYGYT
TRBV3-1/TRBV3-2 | ASSGWSRQLYGYT
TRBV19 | ASSHSAGGANTGELF
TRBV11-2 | ASSLERGSEAF
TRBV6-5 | ASSPSEYNEQF
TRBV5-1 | ASSLVSEGQY
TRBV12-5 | ASGLARGANTEAF
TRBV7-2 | ASSLGGFGDTQY
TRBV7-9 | ASSRILGETEAF
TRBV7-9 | ASSSQGLYNYGYT
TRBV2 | ASSEGGQGYGYT
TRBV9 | ASSVTGTSDIPDTQY
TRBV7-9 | ASSLARGGTGGDNQPQH
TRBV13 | ASSLRGRATYNEQF
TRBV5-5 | ASSQGPGRVSNQPQH
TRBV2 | ASISGYNEQF
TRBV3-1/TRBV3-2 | ASSQGSRFRLAGVGDTQY
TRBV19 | ASKDGTGGNQPQH
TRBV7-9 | ASSSSLDDSYEQY
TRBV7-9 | ASSLHGYT
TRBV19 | ASSINTGNEQY
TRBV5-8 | ASRYRGTYEQY
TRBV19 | ASSIGGPNQPQH
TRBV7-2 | ASSPTWGLNTEAF
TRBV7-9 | ASSLALRTGNGYT
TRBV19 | ASQGGGSYNEQF
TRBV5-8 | ASSLKGGYGYT
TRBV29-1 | SVLPGQTPTNYGYT
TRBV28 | ASRPRLGTVTLNQPQH
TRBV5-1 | ASSFQRAPYNEQF
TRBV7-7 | ASNLGRGAGELF
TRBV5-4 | ASSARDRVLANYGYT
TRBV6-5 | ASSRSGTSGYEQY
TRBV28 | ASTPHGGNTQY
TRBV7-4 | ASRRTLGPHTIY
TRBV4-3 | ASSQDLGGNYGYT
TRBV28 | ASSFPGLEAF
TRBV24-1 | ATSDPLAGGKDYEQF
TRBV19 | ASSMQGMNTEAF
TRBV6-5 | ASSTGFSALGYT
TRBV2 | ASSGRSHSYNEQF